These 15 T cell receptor beta chains share one sample of origin, sequenced in a study of blood T cell repertoires in COVID-19. The data were produced by immunoSEQ multiplex PCR, yet TCRdb's version contains in-frame clones alone and is incomplete. The data show around 300,000 clones, about nine tenths seen once. Sample: peripheral blood. The receptor set was obtained from a man aged 50 to 60 with acute or convalescent COVID-19.

The chain combines TRBV27 with TRBJ2-7, with D possibly being TRBD1 (6 bases). From germline, CDR1 is MNHEY and CDR2 SMNVEV (reference sequence). This CDR3 has 15 residues. Trimming removed 8 bases at V and 2 bases at J, with 19 bases between. The CDR3 here is CASAQGPTFAYEQYF. The CDR3 DNA is TGTGCCAGCGCGCAGGGGCCAACCTTTGCCTACGAGCAGTACTTC.

The gene calls are TRBV24-1 and TRBJ2-3; 9 bases agree with TRBD2. Per germline, CDR1 KGHDR and CDR2 SFDVKD. The CDR3 is made up of 15 amino acids. The trim removed 4 bases at V and 1 base at J, leaving 2 bases unmatched. The CDR3 coding sequence is TGTGCCACCAGTGAGAAGCGGGGGGGCACAGATACGCAGTATTTT. Translating it yields CATSEKRGGTDTQYF.

The chain has TRBV11-3 and TRBJ2-7; weak D call: TRBD2 (6 bases). Germline loops: CDR1 SGHNT, CDR2 YENEEA. The ends were cut back, 1 base at V and 1 base at J, with 8 bases in the middle. This CDR3 spans 14 amino acids. As DNA, the CDR3 is TGTGCCAGCAGCTTAGCTCGGGGGTCCTACGAGCAGTACTTC. Encoded protein: CASSLARGSYEQYF.

The CDR3 protein is CATRSGGGSYNEQFF. The CDR3 DNA reads TGTGCCACCCGTAGCGGCGGGGGCTCCTACAATGAGCAGTTCTTC. The chain employs TRBV6-5 and TRBJ2-1, with 7 bases identical to TRBD2. V lost 10 bases and J lost 0; bases outside the gene matches: 9. Germline V gene lookup returns CDR1 MNHEY and CDR2 SVGAGI. The CDR3 is 15 residues long.

The chain links TRBV3-1 (or the pseudogene TRBV3-2) to TRBJ1-2, with D unclear. V gave up 0 bases and J gave up 1 base, with 12 bases separating them. The CDR3 loop spans 16 amino acids. CDR1 and CDR2 from the germline V gene are LGHDT and YNNKEL (reference sequence). DNA for the CDR3: TGTGCCAGCAGCCAAGACGCACGGGGAAATAACTATGGCTACACCTTC. Translated, it gives CASSQDARGNNYGYTF.

The CDR3: CASSPRTGGMNEQFF. CDR3 DNA: TGTGCCAGCAGCCCCAGGACAGGGGGCATGAATGAGCAGTTCTTC. The chain carries TRBV7-8 and TRBJ2-1, with 11 bases lining up with TRBD1. The length of the CDR3 is 15 residues. V trimming: 5 bases; J trimming: 7 bases; junction bases outside the gene matches: 7. CDR1 and CDR2 from the germline V gene are SGHVS and FQNEAQ.

In regard to this clone: Additional DNA sequences in this sample encode the identical CDR3. The gene calls are TRBV30 and TRBJ2-5; D is perhaps TRBD2 (6 bases). CDR3 length: 13 residues. With 2 bases removed from V and 5 bases from J, the gap between germline ends came to 12 bases. Germline CDR1 reads GTSNPN; CDR2 reads SVGIG (reference sequence). The CDR3 bases are TGTGCCTGGAGTCGGGGGTTAGCGGAGACCCAGTACTTC. Its translation is CAWSRGLAETQYF. The variable domain in full, completed from reference TRBV30 and TRBJ2-5, reads SQTIHQWPATLVQPVGSPLSLECTVEGTSNPNLYWYRQAAGRGLQLLFYSVGIGQISSEVPQNLSASRPQDRQFILSSKKLLLSDSGFYLCAWSRGLAETQYFGPGTRLLVL.

The chain joins TRBV18 to TRBJ2-2, with D unresolved. CDR3 length: 12 amino acids. In germline, CDR1 is KGHSH, CDR2 LQKENI. The ends were cut back, 5 bases at V and 5 bases at J, with 6 bases in the middle. The CDR3 loop is CASSTTTGELFF. The CDR3 nucleotides are TGTGCCAGCTCAACGACAACCGGGGAGCTGTTTTTT.

The CDR3 sequence: CAWSVRVVHNSPLHF. The CDR3 DNA reads TGTGCCTGGAGTGTACGGGTTGTCCATAATTCACCCCTCCACTTT. The rearrangement links TRBV30 to TRBJ1-6; no definite D call. Germline CDR1 GTSNPN, CDR2 SVGIG (reference sequence). Trimming left V 0 bases short and J 5 bases short, with 11 bases between. The CDR3 is 15 amino acids.

The chain carries TRBV27 and TRBJ2-3; unclear D gene. The V and J ends lost 2 bases and 7 bases respectively, with 10 bases between them. Germline CDR1 MNHEY, CDR2 SMNVEV (reference sequence). This CDR3 is 13 amino acids long. The CDR3 spells CASSLTRMNTQYF. The CDR3 DNA is TGTGCCAGCAGTTTAACTCGAATGAATACGCAGTATTTT.

This clone was picked up a small number of times. The chain uses TRBV6-1 and TRBJ1-1; D remains ambiguous. The V end lost 0 bases, the J end lost 0 bases, and 8 bases lay between the germline ends. The CDR3 totals 15 residues. Germline loops: CDR1 MNHNS, CDR2 SASEGT. The CDR3, as DNA: TGTGCCAGCAGTGAAGCGAGAGAGATGAACACTGAAGCTTTCTTT. As protein: CASSEAREMNTEAFF.

The chain recombines TRBV3-1 (or the pseudogene TRBV3-2) with TRBJ2-2; D might be TRBD1 (7 bases). V was shortened by 6 bases and J by 3 bases, with 11 bases between the two germline ends. The germline V gene encodes CDR1 LGHDT and CDR2 YNNKEL (reference sequence). CDR3 length: 14 residues. CDR3 protein: CASRLRGDTGELFF. The CDR3 DNA is TGTGCCAGCAGACTCAGGGGGGACACCGGGGAGCTGTTTTTT.

The genes are TRBV29-1 and TRBJ2-7, with 9 bases lining up with TRBD1. The V gene's germline CDR1 is SQVTM and CDR2 ANQGSEA. The junction had 8 bases not matched to a gene; V was cut back by 2 bases and J by 6 bases. This CDR3 is 14 amino acids long. The CDR3 spells CSVERKDRGSEQYF. DNA of the CDR3: TGCAGCGTTGAAAGGAAGGACAGGGGCAGCGAGCAGTACTTC.

The V gene is TRBV9, the J gene TRBJ1-4; no clear D. CDR3 length: 14 amino acids. Germline loops: CDR1 SGDLS, CDR2 YYNGEE. V was shortened by 0 bases and J by 7 bases, with 10 bases between the two germline ends. Here the CDR3 reads CASSVDWRGEKLFF. The CDR3 coding sequence is TGTGCCAGCAGCGTAGACTGGCGGGGTGAAAAACTGTTTTTT.

This sequence joins TRBV5-1 and TRBJ1-5; D call uncertain. Germline V CDR1 and CDR2: SGHRS, YFSETQ. This CDR3 contains 13 residues. Trimming removed 4 bases at V and 9 bases at J, with 14 bases between. The CDR3 here is CASSPSGFGPQHF. The CDR3 DNA follows: TGCGCCAGCAGCCCTTCGGGGTTCGGGCCCCAGCATTTT.